These 32 T cell receptor beta chains share one sample of origin, sequenced in a study of blood T cell repertoires in COVID-19. Data came from immunoSEQ multiplex PCR; TCRdb stores just in-frame clones and leaves some out. The sample lists 200,000 or so clones; approximately 84% were seen once. Sequencing input: peripheral blood. Receptor source: a woman aged 25 to 39 who had recovered from COVID-19.

The genes are TRBV7-9 and TRBJ2-1, with 11 bases lining up with TRBD2. Germline CDR1 is SEHNR and CDR2 is FQNEAQ (reference sequence). The CDR3 loop spans 16 amino acids. V gave up 5 bases and J gave up 7 bases; unmatched junction bases: 10. CDR3 amino acids: CASSRPTSGAGNEQFF. In DNA, the CDR3 is TGTGCCAGCAGCCGACCGACTAGCGGGGCCGGAAATGAGCAGTTCTTC. Drawing the rest from reference TRBV7-9 and TRBJ2-1, the complete variable domain is DTGVSQNPRHKITKRGQNVTFRCDPISEHNRLYWYRQTLGQGPEFLTYFQNEAQLEKSRLLSDRFSAERPKGSFSTLEIQRTEQGDSAMYLCASSRPTSGAGNEQFFGPGTRLTVL.

This sequence joins TRBV12-3 or TRBV12-4 and TRBJ1-5, with TRBD1 as a possible D gene (6 bases). Trimming stripped 6 bases from V and 7 bases from J, with 13 bases between. CDR3 size: 13 residues. CDR3 sequence: CASRYRVGQPQHF. CDR3 in DNA: TGTGCCAGCAGATACAGGGTCGGACAGCCCCAGCATTTT.

CDR3 in amino acids: CAWSGGTAGNTIYF. The CDR3, as DNA: TGTGCCTGGAGTGGCGGGACAGCTGGAAACACCATATATTTT. The V and J genes are TRBV30 and TRBJ1-3; 7 nucleotides match TRBD1. This CDR3 spans 14 amino acids. The V and J ends lost 1 base and 2 bases, in that order; junction bases with no gene match: 2. CDR1 is GTSNPN, CDR2 SVGIG, per germline (reference sequence).

The rearrangement links TRBV9 to TRBJ1-1; 11 bases fit TRBD1. CDR1 is SGDLS, CDR2 YYNGEE, per germline. The CDR3 is 15 residues long. V was pared by 3 bases and J by 4 bases, with 5 bases of the junction left unmatched. Here the CDR3 reads CASSGGQGEATEAFF. For the CDR3, the DNA is TGTGCCAGCAGCGGGGGACAGGGGGAGGCCACTGAAGCTTTCTTT.

This sequence joins TRBV27 and TRBJ2-1; D might be TRBD2 (5 bases). There are 14 residues in the CDR3. Trimming took 6 bases from V and 8 from J, leaving 17 bases between them. The V gene's germline CDR1 is MNHEY and CDR2 SMNVEV (reference sequence). The CDR3 region has the DNA TGTGCCAGCAGCGTGGGTGGGCTAGCTTATGAGCAGTTCTTC. It specifies CASSVGGLAYEQFF.

The chain employs TRBV6-5 and TRBJ1-6; no definite D call. The V end was cut by 6 bases, the J end by 9 bases, with 6 bases between. Germline-derived CDR1 and CDR2 are MNHEY and SVGAGI. This CDR3 comprises 11 residues. CDR3 protein: CASRRSSPLHF. CDR3 nucleotides: TGTGCCAGCAGAAGGAGTTCACCCCTCCACTTT.

The V and J genes are TRBV7-3 and TRBJ2-2; no firm D call. The CDR3 has 12 amino acids. Trimming took 2 bases from V and 5 from J, leaving 3 bases between them. The V gene's germline CDR1 is SGHTA and CDR2 FQGTGA. The chain's CDR3 is CASSLRTGELFF. In DNA, the CDR3 is TGTGCCAGCAGCTTACGTACCGGGGAGCTGTTTTTT. The full variable domain, in which reference TRBV7-3 and TRBJ2-2 provide the parts outside the CDR3, is GAGVSQTPSNKVTEKGKYVELRCDPISGHTALYWYRQSLGQGPEFLIYFQGTGAADDSGLPNDRFFAVRPEGSVSTLKIQRTERGDSAVYLCASSLRTGELFFGEGSRLTVL.

The rearrangement joins TRBV14 to TRBJ1-6; D not certain. CDR3 length: 13 residues. V was shortened by 4 bases and J by 9 bases, with 10 bases between the two germline ends. Germline CDR1 is SGHDN and CDR2 is FVKESK. The CDR3 DNA reads TGTGCCAGCAGCCCGTTTTCGGGTTCACCCCTCCACTTT. It codes for CASSPFSGSPLHF.

The CDR3 loop is CAISYGPTGGSGGYTF. In nucleotides, the CDR3 is TGTGCCATCAGTTACGGCCCGACAGGGGGCAGTGGTGGCTACACCTTC. The chain links TRBV10-3 to TRBJ1-2; 10 bases agree with TRBD1. The CDR3 length is 16 residues. The germline V gene has CDR1 ENHRY and CDR2 SYGVKD. J was trimmed by 7 bases and V by 5 bases; bases with no gene match: 13.

The rearrangement joins TRBV5-1 to TRBJ2-2; maybe TRBD1 (5 bases). V was clipped by 5 bases and J by 3 bases, with 14 bases between them. This CDR3 has 15 residues. Germline loops: CDR1 SGHRS, CDR2 YFSETQ. The DNA for the CDR3 is TGCGCCAGCAGGAGTGCAGGGTCGTACACCGGGGAGCTGTTTTTT. Translation gives CASRSAGSYTGELFF.

This clone was picked up a small number of times. The chain recombines TRBV19 with TRBJ2-2, with 7 bases aligning to TRBD1. CDR3 size: 13 residues. The V gene end was trimmed by 6 bases and the J gene end by 8 bases; junction bases not matched to a gene: 6. The germline V gene has CDR1 LNHDA and CDR2 SQIVND (reference sequence). The CDR3 spells CASSAQGLGELFF. DNA of the CDR3: TGTGCCAGTAGCGCACAGGGGCTGGGGGAGCTGTTTTTT.

V and J are TRBV12-5 and TRBJ2-7; 9 bases map to TRBD1. The CDR3 consists of 14 residues. Losses at the gene ends were 7 bases for V and 5 bases for J; bases not matched to a gene: 9. CDR1 and CDR2 from the germline V gene are LGHNT and FRNRAP. The CDR3 protein is CASAGGGQGHEQYF. CDR3 DNA: TGTGCTAGTGCCGGTGGTGGACAGGGGCACGAGCAGTACTTC.

This clone appeared once. The rearrangement links TRBV10-3 to TRBJ2-5; the match to TRBD1 covers 10 bases. The trim removed 4 bases at V and 3 bases at J, leaving 2 bases unmatched. The CDR3 is made up of 14 amino acids. Per the germline V gene, CDR1 is ENHRY and CDR2 is SYGVKD. The CDR3 DNA reads TGTGCCATCAGTGTCGGGACAGGGGAAGAGACCCAGTACTTC. As protein: CAISVGTGEETQYF.

This clone was detected only a few times. This rearrangement joins TRBV18 to TRBJ1-1; TRBD1 aligns across 8 bases. The length of the CDR3 is 12 residues. The trim removed 9 bases at V and 6 bases at J, leaving 6 bases unmatched. CDR1 and CDR2 from the germline V gene are KGHSH and LQKENI. The CDR3 spells CASSMDRAEAFF. The CDR3, as DNA: TGTGCCAGTTCTATGGACAGGGCTGAAGCTTTCTTT.

In its sample, this clone was seen once. The chain uses TRBV28 and TRBJ2-7; D perhaps matches TRBD2 (6 bases). The V and J ends lost 6 bases and 3 bases respectively, with 9 bases between them. The CDR3 extends over 12 amino acids. Germline CDR1 and CDR2: MDHEN and SYDVKM. CDR3 sequence reads: CASRGGDYEQYF. CDR3 DNA: TGTGCCAGCAGGGGCGGGGACTACGAGCAGTACTTC. Based on the CDR3 plus reference TRBV28 and TRBJ2-7, the full variable domain is DVKVTQSSRYLVKRTGEKVFLECVQDMDHENMFWYRQDPGLGLRLIYFSYDVKMKEKGDIPEGYSVSREKKERFSLILESASTNQTSMYLCASRGGDYEQYFGPGTRLTVT.

This clone turned up a few times. The V call is TRBV4-1, the J call TRBJ1-5; the match to TRBD1 covers 9 bases. The germline V gene has CDR1 MGHRA and CDR2 YSYEKL. The junction had 7 bases not matched to a gene; V was cut back by 3 bases and J by 7 bases. This CDR3 spans 15 amino acids. DNA for the CDR3: TGCGCCAGCAGCCAGACAGGGGGTCCTAGGCAGCCCCAGCATTTT. This codes for CASSQTGGPRQPQHF.

The chain joins TRBV18 to TRBJ2-3; D is possibly TRBD2 (6 bases). CDR3 length: 15 residues. Trimming took 3 bases from V and 0 from J, leaving 10 bases between them. Germline CDR1 reads KGHSH; CDR2 reads LQKENI. The CDR3: CASSPLAASTDTQYF. Here the CDR3 DNA reads TGTGCCAGCTCACCCTTAGCGGCTAGCACAGATACGCAGTATTTT.

The chain is built from TRBV28 and TRBJ2-7, with 10 bases lining up with TRBD2. CDR3 length equals 14 residues. V was pared by 5 bases and J by 4 bases, with 5 bases of the junction left unmatched. CDR1 is MDHEN and CDR2 is SYDVKM in the germline V gene. This CDR3 reads CASSPTSGKYEQYF. For the CDR3, the DNA is TGTGCCAGCAGTCCCACTAGCGGGAAATACGAGCAGTACTTC.

This clone was observed a handful of times. The chain couples TRBV15 to TRBJ2-2; tentative D call: TRBD1 (6 bases). The length of the CDR3 is 15 residues. V was shortened by 5 bases and J by 4 bases, with 14 bases between the two germline ends. Germline lookup yields CDR1 LNHNV and CDR2 YYDKDF (reference sequence). The CDR3 region is CATSSRDTGTGELFF. In DNA form, the CDR3 reads TGTGCCACCAGCTCCCGGGACACGGGCACCGGGGAGCTGTTTTTT.

The chain combines TRBV3-1 (or the pseudogene TRBV3-2) with TRBJ1-2; 8 bases agree with TRBD1. This CDR3 is 14 amino acids long. Germline values: CDR1 LGHDT, CDR2 YNNKEL (reference sequence). The V segment lost 2 bases and the J segment 4 bases; nucleotides outside the gene matches: 3. CDR3 in DNA: TGTGCCAGCAGCCAATCACAGGGGGGCTATGGCTACACCTTC. It encodes CASSQSQGGYGYTF.

The rearrangement links TRBV7-2 to TRBJ2-1, with 7 nucleotides matching TRBD2. The CDR3 contains 15 residues. Germline lookup yields CDR1 SGHTA and CDR2 FQGNSA. The V gene end was trimmed by 4 bases and the J gene end by 4 bases; junction bases not matched to a gene: 7. DNA of the CDR3: TGTGCCAGCAGCTATACGGGAGGCTATTACAATGAGCAGTTCTTC. Amino acids: CASSYTGGYYNEQFF.

The chain has TRBV28 and TRBJ1-2, with 10 bases aligning to TRBD1. There are 15 residues in the CDR3. V was pared by 3 bases and J by 8 bases, with 9 bases of the junction left unmatched. CDR1 and CDR2 from the germline V gene are MDHEN and SYDVKM. Written as DNA, the CDR3 is TGTGCCAGCAGTTTGGGGGGACAGGGGACGTCCGGCTACACCTTC. Amino acid sequence: CASSLGGQGTSGYTF.

This clone was observed a single time. The chain uses TRBV7-2 and TRBJ2-2; no firm D call. Looked up from germline, CDR1 is SGHTA and CDR2 is FQGNSA. The CDR3 runs 15 residues. V was cut by 4 bases and J by 4 bases, with 13 bases left in between. Here the CDR3 reads CASSWATSGTGELFF. The CDR3, as DNA: TGTGCCAGCAGCTGGGCGACAAGTGGCACCGGGGAGCTGTTTTTT.

This clone was found once. The rearrangement links TRBV7-9 to TRBJ2-1; TRBD1 is a possible D gene (6 bases). V lost 6 bases to trimming and J lost 0 bases, with 15 bases between them. Germline CDR1 SEHNR, CDR2 FQNEAQ (reference sequence). This CDR3 region has 16 residues. CDR3 DNA: TGTGCCAGCAGTCCTACAGGGCTGAGCTCCTACAATGAGCAGTTCTTC. Its protein product is CASSPTGLSSYNEQFF.

This chain uses TRBV6-5 with TRBJ2-5; 8 bases map to TRBD2. After removal of 0 bases from V and 5 bases from J, the junction contained 5 bases not matched to a gene. Per the germline V gene, CDR1 is MNHEY and CDR2 is SVGAGI. The CDR3 spans 15 residues. The DNA of the CDR3 is TGTGCCAGCAGTTACTCGAGCGGGGGAGAGGAGACCCAGTACTTC. Encoded protein: CASSYSSGGEETQYF.

The V gene is TRBV1, the J gene TRBJ2-2; TRBD2, the D gene given by the table, was not confirmed from the DNA. TRBV1 is flagged as a pseudogene. The CDR3 has 15 residues. The DNA for the CDR3 is TGCACCAGCAGCCGTAAGACTAGCGGGACCGGGGAGCTGTTTTTT. This sequence encodes CTSSRKTSGTGELFF.

V gene TRBV7-2 combines with J gene TRBJ1-5; TRBD1 agrees at 8 bases. Trimming at V came to 6 bases and at J to 1 base, leaving 5 bases not matched to a gene. CDR3 length: 15 amino acids. CDR1 and CDR2 (germline): SGHTA, FQGNSA. Here the CDR3 reads CASRGQGWSNQPQHF. CDR3 DNA: TGTGCCAGCAGAGGACAGGGTTGGAGCAATCAGCCCCAGCATTTT. The variable domain in full, completed from reference TRBV7-2 and TRBJ1-5, reads GAGVSQSPSNKVTEKGKDVELRCDPISGHTALYWYRQSLGQGLEFLIYFQGNSAPDKSGLPSDRFSAERTGGSVSTLTIQRTQQEDSAVYLCASRGQGWSNQPQHFGDGTRLSIL.

This clone occurred once. The chain is built from TRBV29-1 and TRBJ1-3; no firm D call. V was cut by 6 bases and J by 0 bases, with 9 bases left in between. CDR3 size: 13 residues. CDR1 and CDR2 (germline): SQVTM, ANQGSEA. The CDR3 DNA is TGCAGCGTAGACGGGAGCTCTGGAAACACCATATATTTT. It specifies CSVDGSSGNTIYF.

This clone was seen a single time. The chain carries TRBV28 and TRBJ2-1, with a possible D match to TRBD2 (6 bases). Germline V gene data show CDR1 as MDHEN and CDR2 as SYDVKM. The ends were cut back, 5 bases at V and 7 bases at J, with 18 bases in the middle. The CDR3 sequence is 15 residues long. The CDR3 DNA follows: TGTGCCAGCAGTCCCGGGGGAGCGGCGCCAAATGAGCAGTTCTTC. Residues: CASSPGGAAPNEQFF.

The sample holds a few counts of this clone. This sample also contains other DNA sequences that code for the same CDR3. This chain joins TRBV1 and TRBJ2-3; the table gives TRBD1 as D, unverified against the DNA. TRBV1 counts as a pseudogene. The CDR3 is made up of 14 amino acids. Written as DNA, the CDR3 is TGCACCAGCAGCCAAGGACAGGGGACAGATACGCAGTATTTT. This codes for CTSSQGQGTDTQYF.

The V gene is TRBV18, the J gene TRBJ2-1, with D unresolved. The CDR3 consists of 12 residues. Germline-derived CDR1 and CDR2 are KGHSH and LQKENI. V lost 2 bases, J lost 6 bases, and 5 bases lay in between. The CDR3 region is CASSPSGNEQFF. In DNA form, the CDR3 reads TGTGCCAGCTCACCATCCGGCAATGAGCAGTTCTTC.

The V call is TRBV10-2, the J call TRBJ2-7, with TRBD2 as a possible D gene (5 bases). V lost 10 bases and J 0 bases, leaving 13 bases between the germline ends. The length of the CDR3 is 13 residues. Germline values: CDR1 WSHSY, CDR2 SAAADI. CDR3 in amino acids: CATSEGSSYEQYF. CDR3 DNA sequence: TGCGCCACCTCGGAAGGGAGCTCCTACGAGCAGTACTTC.